This paragraph reports one T cell receptor (beta chain). TCRdb's table, derived via immunoSEQ multiplex PCR, lists solely in-frame clones and lacks some. This table holds approximately 80,000 clones, about 80% found once. This entry is derived from a study of blood T cell repertoires in COVID-19. Study summary: From the United States, Italy and Spain came samples of acute and convalescent COVID-19.

What was sequenced was peripheral blood. This TCR was sampled from a man between 50 and 59 years old with active or convalescent COVID-19.

This CDR3 is CASSSQGNGYTF. The CDR3 DNA reads as TGTGCCAGCAGTTCACAGGGTAATGGCTACACCTTC. The chain combines TRBV6-2 or TRBV6-3 with TRBJ1-2, with D maybe TRBD1 (6 bases). This CDR3 contains 12 residues. Germline lookup yields CDR1 MNHEY and CDR2 SVGEGT. V shed 4 bases and J shed 6 bases, with 9 bases lying between them.